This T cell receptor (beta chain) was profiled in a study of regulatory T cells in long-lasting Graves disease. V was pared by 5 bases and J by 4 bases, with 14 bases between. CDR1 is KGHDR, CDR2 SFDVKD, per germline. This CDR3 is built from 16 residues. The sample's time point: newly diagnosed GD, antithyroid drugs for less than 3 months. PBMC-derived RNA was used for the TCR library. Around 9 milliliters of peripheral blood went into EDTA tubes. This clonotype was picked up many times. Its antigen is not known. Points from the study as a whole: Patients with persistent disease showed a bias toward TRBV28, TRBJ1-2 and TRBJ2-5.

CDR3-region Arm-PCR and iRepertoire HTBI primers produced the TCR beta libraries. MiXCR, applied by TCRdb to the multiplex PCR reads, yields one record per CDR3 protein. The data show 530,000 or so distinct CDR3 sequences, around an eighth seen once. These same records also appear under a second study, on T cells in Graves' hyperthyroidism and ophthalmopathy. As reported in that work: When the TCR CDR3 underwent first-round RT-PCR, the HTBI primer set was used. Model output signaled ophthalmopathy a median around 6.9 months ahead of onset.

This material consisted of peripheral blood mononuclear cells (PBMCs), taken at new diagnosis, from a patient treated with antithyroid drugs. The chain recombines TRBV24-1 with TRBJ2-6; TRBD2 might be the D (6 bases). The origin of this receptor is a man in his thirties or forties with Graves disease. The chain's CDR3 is CATSGPSGVGANVLTF. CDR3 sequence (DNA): TGTGCCACCAGTGGTCCATCGGGGGTAGGGGCCAACGTCCTGACTTTC.